This T cell receptor beta chain is from a study of blood T cell repertoires in COVID-19. How the authors handled the data: It was from reference gene primer amplification that nucleated cell counts were estimated. Clones were sequenced by immunoSEQ multiplex PCR, and TCRdb holds only the in-frame ones, with some missing. V and J calls and clone size come straight from that table; D and trimming were deduced from the DNA. Of 200,000 to 250,000 clones listed, roughly 84% are singletons. Participants came from 24 US areas, aged roughly 18 to 89 years. V was trimmed by 5 bases and J by 5 bases, leaving 16 bases between them. Germline values: CDR1 MNHEY, CDR2 SMNVEV (reference sequence). The CDR3 is made up of 15 amino acids.

This sequence originates from a woman in her forties who had recovered from COVID-19. The rearrangement uses TRBV27 and TRBJ2-1; a weak D match, TRBD2 (6 bases). Specimen: PBMCs or T cells enriched from blood (not recorded which). Here the CDR3 reads CASSPPGLGNNEQFF. CDR3 in DNA: TGTGCCAGCAGTCCCCCGGGACTGGGTAACAATGAGCAGTTCTTC.